The next 8 T cell receptor beta chains were all read from a single sample in a study of cytomegalovirus exposure and HLA in healthy donors. PCR amplification relied on 60 Vbeta primers (plus 13 Jbeta primers). Clones were sequenced by immunoSEQ multiplex PCR, and TCRdb holds only the in-frame ones, with some missing. Among under 200,000 clones, roughly 80% were seen once, and the ten largest hold approximately 1.5%. Sequencing was carried out using PBMCs. These receptors were obtained from a girl between 10 and 17 years old in good health and CMV-seropositive.

The J gene is TRBJ2-3, the V gene TRBV7-2, with 9 bases matching TRBD2. Trimming took 3 bases from V and 6 from J; bases not matched to a gene: 16. Germline CDR1 is SGHTA and CDR2 is FQGNSA. The CDR3 extends over 18 amino acids. CDR3 sequence (DNA): TGTGCCAGCAGCTTGGATACCCTCGGAGCGGGGGGCCTCGATACGCAGTATTTT. It encodes CASSLDTLGAGGLDTQYF.

This rearrangement joins TRBV28 to TRBJ2-3; 7 bases map to TRBD2. The CDR3 runs to 13 residues. Germline V gene sequence: CDR1 MDHEN, CDR2 SYDVKM. Trimming removed 6 bases from V and 8 bases from J; junction bases left unmatched: 8. The CDR3 protein is CASSGPSGITQYF. As DNA, the CDR3 is TGTGCCAGCAGCGGACCCAGCGGGATTACGCAGTATTTT.

This clone showed up just a few times. This chain connects TRBV11-3 to TRBJ2-2, with a weak D call TRBD2 (6 bases). The ends were cut back, 8 bases at V and 0 bases at J, with 10 bases in the middle. The CDR3 totals 14 residues. Germline assignment: CDR1 SGHNT and CDR2 YENEEA. In nucleotides, the CDR3 is TGTGCCAGCCGCCGCGGGACGAACACCGGGGAGCTGTTTTTT. As protein: CASRRGTNTGELFF.

This clone was seen once. This chain links TRBV4-1 with TRBJ2-2; TRBD2 agrees at 7 bases. The CDR3 length is 14 residues. Germline V gene sequence: CDR1 MGHRA, CDR2 YSYEKL. V was clipped by 9 bases and J by 2 bases; unmatched bases: 6. CDR3 amino acids: CASAGLINTGELFF. The CDR3 DNA follows: TGCGCCAGTGCGGGACTAATAAACACCGGGGAGCTGTTTTTT.

The rearrangement uses TRBV30 and TRBJ1-2, with no clear D. Germline V gives CDR1 GTSNPN, CDR2 SVGIG (reference sequence). V gave up 0 bases and J gave up 8 bases, with 10 bases separating them. There are 12 residues in the CDR3. CDR3: CAWSVYNRGYTF. The DNA of the CDR3 is TGTGCCTGGAGTGTTTATAACAGAGGCTACACCTTC.

V and J are TRBV10-1 and TRBJ2-1; TRBD1 might be the D (6 bases). The CDR3 has 11 amino acids. Germline lookup yields CDR1 WNHNN and CDR2 SYGVQD (reference sequence). Trimming stripped 5 bases from V and 8 bases from J, with 7 bases between. The CDR3 is CASSPGDEQFF. The CDR3 region has the DNA TGCGCCAGCAGTCCAGGGGATGAGCAGTTCTTC.

The chain links TRBV4-1 to TRBJ2-1; D is undetermined. V lost 1 base and J lost 0, with 10 bases in between. CDR3 length: 16 amino acids. Germline values: CDR1 MGHRA, CDR2 YSYEKL. CDR3 sequence reads: CASSQGLGNSYNEQFF. CDR3 DNA: TGCGCCAGCAGCCAAGGCCTAGGTAACTCCTACAATGAGCAGTTCTTC.

The CDR3 DNA sequence: TGTGCCACTTCCCCGGGACAGTACACCGGGGAGCTGTTTTTT. It encodes CATSPGQYTGELFF. This sequence joins TRBV9 and TRBJ2-2; 7 bases match TRBD1. This CDR3 is built from 14 residues. V lost 9 bases and J lost 3; bases outside the gene matches: 8. CDR1 SGDLS and CDR2 YYNGEE come from the germline V gene. The variable domain in full, with the rest retrieved from reference TRBV9 and TRBJ2-2, is DSGVTQTPKHLITATGQRVTLRCSPRSGDLSVYWYQQSLDQGLQFLIQYYNGEERAKGNILERFSAQQFPDLHSELNLSSLELGDSALYFCATSPGQYTGELFFGEGSRLTVL.